What follows are 23 T cell receptor beta chains derived from one specimen sequenced in a study of blood T cells in healthy people across ages. A sample-barcoded 5' primer and a J-beta primer mix were used in a second PCR of about 6 to 11 cycles. TCRdb used MiXCR to reprocess the 5' RACE reads, holding one entry per CDR3 protein. The table records more than 450,000 distinct CDR3 sequences, 25% to 35% of them present only once. These sequences were also reported in another study, on T cells of mothers and their children.

The sequencing sample was made of blood. These receptors were obtained from a boy aged 2 to 9 in good health.

V and J are TRBV9 and TRBJ2-4; D not resolved. Trimming removed 0 bases at V and 0 bases at J, with 7 bases between. The CDR3 spans 15 residues. Germline lookup yields CDR1 SGDLS and CDR2 YYNGEE. This CDR3 reads CASSVATAAKNIQYF. The CDR3 DNA reads TGTGCCAGCAGCGTAGCTACGGCAGCCAAAAACATTCAGTACTTC.

A few counts support this clonotype. Mismatch with germline at one junction end may stem from a read error. The chain joins TRBV19 to TRBJ2-7; 8 nucleotides line up with TRBD1. CDR1 and CDR2 (germline): LNHDA, SQIVND (reference sequence). This CDR3 spans 15 amino acids. The CDR3 spells CASSIGQGYSYEQHF. CDR3 sequence (DNA): TGTGCCAGTAGTATCGGACAGGGTTACTCCTACGAGCAGCACTTC. The full variable domain, in which reference TRBV19 and TRBJ2-7 provide the parts outside the CDR3, is DGGITQSPKYLFRKEGQNVTLSCEQNLNHDAMYWYRQDPGQGLRLIYYSQIVNDFQKGDIAEGYSVSREKKESFPLTVTSAQKNPTAFYLCASSIGQGYSYEQHFGPGTRLTVT.

The V call is TRBV6-5, the J call TRBJ2-1; D remains unclear. Germline V gene sequence: CDR1 MNHEY, CDR2 SVGAGI. The V end was cut by 5 bases, the J end by 3 bases, with 8 bases between. The CDR3 length is 13 residues. The CDR3 loop is CASSRFSYNEQFF. The CDR3 region has the DNA TGTGCCAGCAGTCGGTTCAGCTACAATGAGCAGTTCTTC.

The V gene is TRBV12-3 or TRBV12-4, the J gene TRBJ1-5; D gene uncertain. This CDR3 contains 13 residues. Between the trimmed V and J ends, which lost 3 bases and 1 base, there was a span of 4 bases. As DNA, the CDR3 is TGTGCCAGCAGTTTTGGAAGCAATCAGCCCCAGCATTTT. Translated: CASSFGSNQPQHF.

The chain carries TRBV29-1 and TRBJ1-2; D ambiguous. The germline gives CDR1 SQVTM, CDR2 ANQGSEA. V dropped 6 bases and J dropped 3 bases, with 11 bases sitting between them. The CDR3 is made up of 12 amino acids. The CDR3 region is CSVSPPDYGYTF. The CDR3, as DNA: TGCAGCGTCTCCCCCCCTGACTATGGCTACACCTTC.

This clonotype was observed many times. The rearrangement joins TRBV14 to TRBJ2-1; D uncertain. V was cut by 4 bases and J by 12 bases, with 16 bases left in between. The CDR3 runs 13 residues. Germline CDR1 SGHDN, CDR2 FVKESK. CDR3 region: CASSPDPNLGQFF. The CDR3 nucleotides read TGTGCCAGCAGCCCGGACCCGAATTTAGGGCAGTTCTTC.

This clonotype came up a few times. The rearrangement uses TRBV12-3 or TRBV12-4 and TRBJ1-1; maybe TRBD1 (5 bases). The CDR3 length is 14 residues. Trimming removed 1 base from V and 3 bases from J, with 9 bases in between. CDR3 bases: TGTGCCAGCAGTTTAGAAGGGGATTACACTGAAGCTTTCTTT. It codes for CASSLEGDYTEAFF.

The rearrangement joins TRBV25-1 to TRBJ2-1; 9 bases are a match to TRBD2. The CDR3 totals 16 residues. CDR1 MGHDK and CDR2 SYGVNS come from the germline V gene. With 1 base clipped from V and 1 base from J, the junction kept 2 bases outside the gene matches. Written as DNA, the CDR3 is TGTGCCAGCAGTGAATTTGCGGGAGGGTCCTACAATGAGCAGTTCTTC. It yields the protein CASSEFAGGSYNEQFF.

In this sample, this clonotype turned up a few times. The chain recombines TRBV6-1 with TRBJ2-1, with 9 bases aligning to TRBD2. Germline V gives CDR1 MNHNS, CDR2 SASEGT. V lost 4 bases and J lost 8; bases outside the gene matches: 15. The CDR3 consists of 17 residues. CDR3 sequence: CASSVTAGTSSGYEQFF. CDR3 DNA sequence: TGTGCCAGCAGTGTAACCGCCGGGACTAGCAGCGGGTATGAGCAGTTCTTC.

V gene TRBV28 combines with J gene TRBJ1-2; D gene unclear. V dropped 5 bases and J dropped 7 bases, with 11 bases sitting between them. CDR1 and CDR2 from the germline V gene are MDHEN and SYDVKM. CDR3 length equals 12 residues. The CDR3 region is CASSPSPGGYTF. The CDR3 DNA follows: TGTGCCAGCAGTCCTTCCCCCGGTGGCTACACCTTC.

The chain employs TRBV3-1 and TRBJ2-7, with D hard to call. Trimming left V 4 bases short and J 0 bases short, with 13 bases between. This CDR3 has 15 amino acids. Per germline, CDR1 LGHDT and CDR2 YNNKEL (reference sequence). The CDR3, as DNA: TGTGCCAGCAGCCCGTCCCTTGTGGGCTCCTACGAGCAGTACTTC. It codes for CASSPSLVGSYEQYF.

This chain connects TRBV20-1 to TRBJ2-5; D perhaps matches TRBD2 (6 bases). The end of the DNA aligns better with TRBJ2-7, so the J call may be wrong. Germline CDR1 and CDR2: DFQATT and SNEGSKA (reference sequence). CDR3 length equals 14 residues. The CDR3 bases are TGCAGTGCTCGCTCCGAAGGGGAGGCCTACGAGCAGTACTTC. It is translated as CSARSEGEAYEQYF.

The sample holds a few counts of this clonotype. The chain employs TRBV20-1 and TRBJ2-1; 7 nucleotides agree with TRBD2. The CDR3 covers 13 residues. Trimming cost V 6 bases and J 3 bases; bases outside gene matches: 5. Looked up from germline, CDR1 is DFQATT and CDR2 is SNEGSKA (reference sequence). CDR3 coding DNA: TGCAGTGCCCGGGAGCGGGACTACAATGAGCAGTTCTTC. This encodes CSARERDYNEQFF.

In this sample, this clonotype turned up a few times. The chain joins TRBV7-2 to TRBJ2-5, with TRBD2 as a possible D gene (5 bases). The J call may be faulty, since TRBJ2-1 better matches the DNA end. CDR3 size: 13 residues. The germline gives CDR1 SGHTA, CDR2 FQGNSA. The DNA of the CDR3 is TGTGCCAGCAGCTCCCCAACTAGTAATGAGCAGTTCTTC. Its protein product is CASSSPTSNEQFF.

In its sample, this clonotype was seen a few times. The chain has TRBV12-3 or TRBV12-4 and TRBJ1-2; D possibly corresponds to TRBD1 (6 bases). The CDR3 is 17 amino acids. V lost 3 bases to trimming and J lost 4 bases, with 21 bases between them. The CDR3 nucleotides are TGTGCCAGCAGTTTGGAGTTAGGGGGGCAAGGTCCCTATGGCTACACCTTC. Residues: CASSLELGGQGPYGYTF.

This chain uses TRBV2 with TRBJ2-1; D remains ambiguous. Germline CDR1 SNHLY, CDR2 FYNNEI. V lost 4 bases to trimming and J lost 4 bases, with 8 bases between them. The CDR3 covers 13 residues. CDR3 loop: CASSVREYNEQFF. The CDR3 nucleotides are TGTGCCAGCAGTGTAAGAGAGTACAATGAGCAGTTCTTC.

This chain links TRBV12-3 or TRBV12-4 with TRBJ1-1; D is perhaps TRBD1 (5 bases). V shed 5 bases and J shed 3 bases, with 13 bases lying between them. This CDR3 comprises 14 residues. The CDR3 spells CASSSFGGDTEAFF. In nucleotides, the CDR3 is TGTGCCAGCAGTAGCTTTGGGGGGGACACTGAAGCTTTCTTT.

The rearrangement joins TRBV4-3 to TRBJ2-5; D is unresolved. The CDR3 contains 16 residues. V lost 0 bases, J lost 5 bases, and 16 bases lay in between. Per germline, CDR1 LGHNA and CDR2 YSLEER. The CDR3 bases are TGCGCCAGCAGCCAAGAAAGGGCTACCCCTAAGGAGACCCAGTACTTC. Translated: CASSQERATPKETQYF.

The sample holds a few counts of this clonotype. The gene calls are TRBV10-3 and TRBJ2-2, with 9 bases fitting TRBD2. The V gene end was trimmed by 10 bases and the J gene end by 4 bases; junction bases not matched to a gene: 10. The CDR3 runs to 15 residues. Germline assignment: CDR1 ENHRY and CDR2 SYGVKD. DNA for the CDR3: TGTGCCACCAGCATAGCGGGAGCCCCCACCGGGGAGCTGTTTTTT. Residues: CATSIAGAPTGELFF.

The chain combines TRBV7-6 with TRBJ2-7, with 11 nucleotides matching TRBD1. CDR3 length equals 19 residues. The J segment lost 2 bases and the V segment lost 5 bases, leaving 17 bases of the junction unmatched. The germline V gene encodes CDR1 SGHVS and CDR2 FNYEAQ. The DNA for the CDR3 is TGTGCCAGCAGCAAAAAGGACAGGGGGCGACGTTTAGCCCCCTACGAGCAGTACTTC. As protein: CASSKKDRGRRLAPYEQYF.

The genes are TRBV12-3 or TRBV12-4 and TRBJ1-2; D is unclear. The CDR3 length is 13 residues. V lost 0 bases and J lost 8, with 10 bases in between. CDR3 sequence: CASSLAGPKGYTF. The CDR3 DNA reads TGTGCCAGCAGTTTAGCCGGCCCTAAGGGCTACACCTTC.

The rearrangement links TRBV11-2 to TRBJ1-2; 7 bases are a match to TRBD1. Trimming removed 1 base from V and 4 bases from J; junction bases left unmatched: 9. Germline-derived CDR1 and CDR2 are SGHAT and FQNNGV. The CDR3 extends over 16 amino acids. The CDR3 here is CASSLVPGDSAYGYTF. CDR3 in DNA: TGTGCCAGCAGCTTAGTCCCAGGGGACAGTGCCTATGGCTACACCTTC.

The V and J genes are TRBV5-1 and TRBJ1-2; D remains ambiguous. Germline lookup yields CDR1 SGHRS and CDR2 YFSETQ. Trimming removed 3 bases at V and 5 bases at J, with 14 bases between. The CDR3 sequence is 14 residues long. The CDR3: CASSSEPDPYGYTF. The CDR3 DNA is TGCGCCAGCAGCTCGGAGCCTGACCCATATGGCTACACCTTC.